Listed below are T cell receptor beta chains from one sample, sequenced in a study of T cell changes during pregnancy in multiple sclerosis. TCRdb's table, derived via immunoSEQ multiplex PCR, lists solely in-frame clones and lacks some. This sample has approximately 28,000 clones, with about 88% found just once. The sample here was CD8+ T cells from peripheral blood mononuclear cells, taken in the second trimester of pregnancy. These receptors were taken from a female donor with multiple sclerosis, enrolled in a pregnancy study. The CDR3 runs from the conserved cysteine through the conserved F or W. D genes are given only for firm matches. Clone size is given for some rows only: seen once, a few or many times, or a class if the clone is expanded.

clone size	J gene	V gene	D gene	CDR3 DNA	CDR3 protein
-	TRBJ1-1	TRBV21-1	-	TGTGCCAGCAGCCCTCAGAGGAGGGTGACCACTGAAGCTTTCTTT	CASSPQRRVTTEAFF
-	TRBJ1-1	TRBV27	TRBD1	TGTGCCAGCAGTTTATCGGGCTCAGGGGGCTTCCTCTTAGAAGCTTTCTTT	CASSLSGSGGFLLEAFF
-	TRBJ2-1	TRBV4-1	-	TGCGCCAGCAGCCAAGACGATGAGCAGTTCTTC	CASSQDDEQFF
-	TRBJ2-1	TRBV5-4	TRBD1	TGTGCCAGCAGCCCCCCACAAGGGGGCAGGGTCTACAATGAGCAGTTCTTC	CASSPPQGGRVYNEQFF
-	TRBJ1-5	TRBV27	-	TGTGCCAGCAGAGGGGGACCTAGCAATCAGCCCCAGCATTTT	CASRGGPSNQPQHF
-	TRBJ2-7	TRBV4-1	-	TGCGCCAGCAGCTACCGACAGGGAGGCTACGAGCAGTACTTC	CASSYRQGGYEQYF
-	TRBJ1-4	TRBV11-2	-	TGTGCCAGCAGCTCCTGGGGGGATGAAAAACTGTTTTTT	CASSSWGDEKLFF
-	TRBJ1-2	TRBV19	-	TGTGCCAGTAGTTCTGTCCAAGCAACAGGGAAACCATATGGCTACACCTTC	CASSSVQATGKPYGYTF
-	TRBJ2-7	TRBV19	-	TGTGCCAGTAGTATATTGGGGGACACTCACGAGCAGTACTTC	CASSILGDTHEQYF
-	TRBJ2-1	TRBV29-1	-	TGCAGCGTGATCATTGCATCACACTCCTACAATGAGCAGTTCTTC	CSVIIASHSYNEQFF
-	TRBJ1-2	TRBV19	TRBD1	TGTGCCAGTAGCCGATGGGGACAGGACTCTCCCTATGGCTACACCTTC	CASSRWGQDSPYGYTF
few	TRBJ2-3	TRBV11-2	-	TGTGCCAGCAGCTTAGACCCTAGCTTACGCACAGATACGCAGTATTTT	CASSLDPSLRTDTQYF
-	TRBJ1-1	TRBV30	-	TGTGCCTGGATTATTAACAGGAACACTGAAGCTTTCTTT	CAWIINRNTEAFF
once	TRBJ2-7	TRBV11-3	TRBD2	TGTGCCAGCAGCTTACGGATAGCGGGAGCATACTACGAGCAGTACTTC	CASSLRIAGAYYEQYF
-	TRBJ2-5	TRBV13	TRBD1	TGTGCCAGCGGAGGACAGGGTAGCGAGACCCAGTACTTC	CASGGQGSETQYF
-	TRBJ1-4	TRBV7-9	-	TGTGCCAGCAGCTTAGTAGGAGCTAATGAAAAACTGTTTTTT	CASSLVGANEKLFF
few	TRBJ2-1	TRBV19	TRBD2	TGTGCCAGTAGTCCCTGGACTAGCGGGAAGAATGAGCAGTTCTTC	CASSPWTSGKNEQFF
-	TRBJ2-3	TRBV28	-	TGTGCCAGCAAAGACGCACCCATACCGGAGGATACGCAGTATTTT	CASKDAPIPEDTQYF
-	TRBJ2-5	TRBV9	-	TGTGCCAGCAGTTCGGACCGGGGAGAGACCCAGTACTTC	CASSSDRGETQYF
-	TRBJ2-3	TRBV27	-	TGTGCCAGCAGTTTACTAGCGCCGACGGATACGCAGTATTTT	CASSLLAPTDTQYF
-	TRBJ1-1	TRBV19	-	TGTGCCAGTAGTGATCAGGGTATCACTGAAGCTTTCTTT	CASSDQGITEAFF
-	TRBJ2-3	TRBV4-1	-	TGCGCCAGCAGCCAAGTCCACAGGGAGACAGATACGCAGTATTTT	CASSQVHRETDTQYF
-	TRBJ2-7	TRBV27	TRBD1	TGTGCCAGCAGTTTATTCGTCCGGACAGGGAGCTACGAGCAGTACTTC	CASSLFVRTGSYEQYF
-	TRBJ2-3	TRBV7-2	TRBD2	TGTGCCAGCAGCTTAATGGCGGGAGGGACGTCAGATACGCAGTATTTT	CASSLMAGGTSDTQYF
-	TRBJ1-1	TRBV4-3	-	TGCGCCAGCAGCCTTTCTAGGACAGTGGACACTGAAGCTTTCTTT	CASSLSRTVDTEAFF
-	TRBJ1-1	TRBV7-9	-	TGTGCCAGCAGCTTAGAGGGGCCGGGCACTGAAGCTTTCTTT	CASSLEGPGTEAFF
-	TRBJ1-3	TRBV9	TRBD1	TGTGCCAGCAGCTTCACCAACTCCCCGCAGACAGGGAGCCCAGGAAACACCATATATTTT	CASSFTNSPQTGSPGNTIYF
-	TRBJ2-7	TRBV5-4	TRBD1	TGTGCCAGCAGCGTCGGGACAGGGGCACCGTACACCTACGAGCAGTACTTC	CASSVGTGAPYTYEQYF
-	TRBJ2-1	TRBV5-1	-	TGCGCCAGCAGCGCCCCTATGAGCGACTCCTACAATGAGCAGTTCTTC	CASSAPMSDSYNEQFF
medium-sized	TRBJ2-1	TRBV10-3	TRBD1	TGTGCCTCCAATTCCGGACAGGGGGCGAATGAGCAGTTCTTC	CASNSGQGANEQFF
-	TRBJ2-2	TRBV25-1	TRBD2	TGTGCCAGCAGCTCTATAGCGGGAGGGAACACCGGGGAGCTGTTTTTT	CASSSIAGGNTGELFF
-	TRBJ1-5	TRBV28	TRBD1	TGTGCCAGCAGTTTACGTAGACAGGGGGCAATTCAGCCCCAGCATTTT	CASSLRRQGAIQPQHF
-	TRBJ2-1	TRBV19	TRBD2	TGTGCCAGTAGTATAGATTGGACTAGCGGGAGGGCCAGGGATGAGCAGTTCTTC	CASSIDWTSGRARDEQFF
-	TRBJ2-1	TRBV29-1	-	TGCAGCGCCCTCGGCAGCCGGGGTAATGAGCAGTTCTTC	CSALGSRGNEQFF
once	TRBJ2-7	TRBV11-2	TRBD2	TGTGCCAGCAGCTTAGCCTCCGGGACTAGCGGGATCTACGAGCAGTACTTC	CASSLASGTSGIYEQYF
-	TRBJ1-4	TRBV11-3	TRBD1	TGTGCCAGCAGCCCGGACAGGGGTTTGGAAAAACTGTTTTTT	CASSPDRGLEKLFF
-	TRBJ2-5	TRBV14	TRBD2	TGTGCCAGCAGCAAGCTGATAGCGGGAGGCCTTAAAGAGACCCAGTACTTC	CASSKLIAGGLKETQYF
-	TRBJ2-7	TRBV28	-	TGTGCCAGCAGTTTAAGGAGACTTCCCGCCGGCGAGCAGTACTTC	CASSLRRLPAGEQYF
-	TRBJ1-1	TRBV5-1	-	TGCGCCAGCAGCTGGAACCTTGAGGATGAAGCTTTCTTT	CASSWNLEDEAFF
-	TRBJ2-1	TRBV27	TRBD2	TGTGCCAGCACCCACGGGACTAGCGTAAATCGGGGTGAGCAGTTCTTC	CASTHGTSVNRGEQFF